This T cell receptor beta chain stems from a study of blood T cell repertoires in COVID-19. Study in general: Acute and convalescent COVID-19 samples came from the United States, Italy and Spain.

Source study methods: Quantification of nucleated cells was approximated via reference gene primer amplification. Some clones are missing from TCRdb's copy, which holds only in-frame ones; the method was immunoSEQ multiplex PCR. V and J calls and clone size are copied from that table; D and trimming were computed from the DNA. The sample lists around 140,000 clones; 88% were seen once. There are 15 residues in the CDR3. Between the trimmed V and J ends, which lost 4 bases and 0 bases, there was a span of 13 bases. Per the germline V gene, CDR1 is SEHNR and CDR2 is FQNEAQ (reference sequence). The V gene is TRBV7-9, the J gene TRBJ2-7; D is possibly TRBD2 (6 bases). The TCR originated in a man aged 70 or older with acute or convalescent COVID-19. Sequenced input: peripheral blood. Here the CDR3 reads CASSWGEPSSYEQYF. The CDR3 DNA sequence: TGTGCCAGCAGCTGGGGGGAACCTAGCTCCTACGAGCAGTACTTC. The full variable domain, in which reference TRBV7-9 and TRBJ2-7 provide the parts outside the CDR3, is DTGVSQNPRHKITKRGQNVTFRCDPISEHNRLYWYRQTLGQGPEFLTYFQNEAQLEKSRLLSDRFSAERPKGSFSTLEIQRTEQGDSAMYLCASSWGEPSSYEQYFGPGTRLTVT.